This entry describes one TCR beta chain. The data were obtained in a study of blood T cell repertoires in COVID-19. Study context: T cells, B-cell-depleted T cells, or PBMCs provided the cDNA or gDNA that served as material.

As originally analysed: Reference gene primer amplification in the assay estimated nucleated cell counts. Sequencing used immunoSEQ multiplex PCR; TCRdb keeps in-frame clones, though not all of them. That table gives V, J and clone size, and the DNA gave D and trimming. This table has 150,000 to 200,000 clones, around 86% appearing once. This CDR3 comprises 14 residues. The germline V and J ends were trimmed by 0 bases and 1 base, with 8 bases remaining between them. The germline V gene encodes CDR1 SGDLS and CDR2 YYNGEE. Sequences were obtained from peripheral blood. The chain is built from TRBV9 and TRBJ2-7; D perhaps matches TRBD2 (6 bases). The sequence derives from a man aged 40-49 years with acute or convalescent COVID-19. In DNA form, the CDR3 reads TGTGCCAGCAGCGTAGCGGGGGAATCCTACGAGCAGTACTTC. Its translation: CASSVAGESYEQYF.